Listed here are 11 T cell receptor beta chains from one sample, sequenced in a study of blood T cell repertoires in COVID-19. Assay: immunoSEQ multiplex PCR; the TCRdb copy retains only in-frame clones and omits some. Among 200,000 to 300,000 clones listed, around nine tenths were seen once. What was sequenced was PBMCs or T cells enriched from blood (not recorded which). These receptor sequences come from a woman in her twenties or thirties with acute COVID-19.

This chain connects TRBV10-3 to TRBJ2-5, with D unresolved. V was cut by 3 bases and J by 4 bases, with 3 bases left in between. Germline V gene sequence: CDR1 ENHRY, CDR2 SYGVKD. This CDR3 contains 11 residues. DNA for the CDR3: TGTGCCATCAGTGACCGAGAGACCCAGTACTTC. Translating gives CAISDRETQYF.

The V call is TRBV19, the J call TRBJ1-5; unclear D gene. The germline CDR1 and CDR2 sequences are LNHDA and SQIVND (reference sequence). This CDR3 comprises 15 residues. V was cut by 0 bases and J by 3 bases, with 9 bases left in between. For the CDR3, the DNA is TGTGCCAGTAGTATAGATCGGGATTTCAATCAGCCCCAGCATTTT. It encodes CASSIDRDFNQPQHF.

J is TRBJ1-4 and V is TRBV7-9; D unresolved. CDR1 is SEHNR, CDR2 FQNEAQ, per germline (reference sequence). This CDR3 spans 10 amino acids. Deletions cut 8 bases from V and 8 bases from J, with 6 bases between. The CDR3, as DNA: TGTGCCAGCGCCGCGGAAAAACTGTTTTTT. This codes for CASAAEKLFF.

The J gene is TRBJ2-3, the V gene TRBV4-3; 12 nucleotides agree with TRBD1. The CDR3 is 17 residues long. V was clipped by 0 bases and J by 4 bases; unmatched bases: 5. Germline loops: CDR1 LGHNA, CDR2 YSLEER. The CDR3 reads CASSQDGTGGSSDTQYF. CDR3 DNA: TGCGCCAGCAGCCAAGACGGGACAGGGGGCTCTTCAGATACGCAGTATTTT.

The chain uses TRBV18 and TRBJ1-3; D might be TRBD1 (5 bases). V shed 6 bases and J shed 0 bases, with 12 bases lying between them. This CDR3 region has 15 residues. CDR1 is KGHSH and CDR2 is LQKENI in the germline V gene. CDR3 nucleotides: TGTGCCAGCTCGCTAGGACACCCCTCTGGAAACACCATATATTTT. Its translation is CASSLGHPSGNTIYF.

This sequence joins TRBV30 and TRBJ1-2, with D unresolved. The germline V and J ends were trimmed by 0 bases and 5 bases, with 13 bases remaining between them. The CDR3 has 14 residues. Germline loops: CDR1 GTSNPN, CDR2 SVGIG (reference sequence). The CDR3 reads CAWSVIVEEYGYTF. CDR3 DNA sequence: TGTGCCTGGAGTGTAATCGTAGAGGAATATGGCTACACCTTC.

This clone has only one observation. The chain couples TRBV27 to TRBJ2-2; 12 bases line up with TRBD2. This CDR3 has 17 amino acids. Germline CDR1 MNHEY, CDR2 SMNVEV (reference sequence). J lost 7 bases, V lost 5 bases, and 11 bases had no gene match. CDR3 sequence: CASSTLPSGGEDGELFF. The CDR3 DNA reads TGTGCCAGCAGTACCCTGCCTAGCGGGGGGGAGGACGGGGAGCTGTTTTTT.

The rearrangement links TRBV19 to TRBJ1-2; D uncertain. V lost 10 bases, J lost 4 bases, and 13 bases lay in between. Germline V gene lookup returns CDR1 LNHDA and CDR2 SQIVND (reference sequence). The CDR3 has 12 amino acids. CDR3 amino acids: CATMGDGYGYTF. CDR3 coding DNA: TGTGCCACCATGGGAGATGGCTATGGCTACACCTTC.

This clone was counted a few times. Other DNA sequences from this sample encode an identical CDR3 as well. The chain couples TRBV4-3 to TRBJ1-3; 8 bases agree with TRBD1. V was clipped by 1 base and J by 3 bases; unmatched bases: 2. The CDR3 spans 15 residues. Per germline, CDR1 LGHNA and CDR2 YSLEER. CDR3 in DNA: TGCGCCAGCAGCCAAGCCGGGACAGGTGGAAACACCATATATTTT. Protein: CASSQAGTGGNTIYF.

This clone was seen a single time. V is TRBV13 and J is TRBJ1-1; weak D call: TRBD1 (5 bases). The CDR3 is made up of 15 amino acids. CDR1 is PRHDT, CDR2 FYEKMQ, per germline (reference sequence). V dropped 7 bases and J dropped 4 bases, with 19 bases sitting between them. The CDR3 DNA is TGTGCCAGCAAGATTAGAACGGGGGTGGGCACTGAAGCTTTCTTT. Its protein product is CASKIRTGVGTEAFF.

This chain connects TRBV7-3 to TRBJ1-6, with 7 bases lining up with TRBD1. Looked up from germline, CDR1 is SGHTA and CDR2 is FQGTGA. The CDR3 has 16 residues. Losses at the gene ends were 4 bases for V and 7 bases for J; bases not matched to a gene: 10. The CDR3 reads CASSSGVGGANSPLHF. CDR3 DNA sequence: TGTGCCAGCAGCTCTGGCGTAGGGGGCGCGAATTCACCCCTCCACTTT.